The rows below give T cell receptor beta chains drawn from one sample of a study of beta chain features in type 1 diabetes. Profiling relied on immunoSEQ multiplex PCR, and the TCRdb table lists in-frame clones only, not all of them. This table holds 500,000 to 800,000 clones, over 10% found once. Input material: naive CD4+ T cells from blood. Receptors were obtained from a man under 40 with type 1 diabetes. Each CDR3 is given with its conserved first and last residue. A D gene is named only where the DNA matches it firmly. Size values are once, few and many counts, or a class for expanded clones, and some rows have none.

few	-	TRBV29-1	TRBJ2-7	CSVDLGAHEQYF	TGCAGCGTTGATTTGGGGGCCCACGAGCAGTACTTC
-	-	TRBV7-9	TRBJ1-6	CASSSGLTNSPLHF	TGTGCCAGCAGCTCTGGACTTACTAATTCACCCCTCCACTTT
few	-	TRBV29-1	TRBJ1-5	CSVGEGLDQPQHF	TGCAGCGTTGGGGAGGGGCTTGATCAGCCCCAGCATTTT
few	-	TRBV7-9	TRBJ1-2	CASSFIQNYGYTF	TGTGCCAGCAGCTTTATACAGAACTATGGCTACACCTTC
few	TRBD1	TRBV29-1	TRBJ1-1	CSVARGLGTEAFF	TGCAGCGTTGCCAGGGGGCTGGGGACTGAAGCTTTCTTT
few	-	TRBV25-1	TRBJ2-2	CASSDRVNTGELFF	TGTGCCAGCAGTGACAGGGTTAACACCGGGGAGCTGTTTTTT
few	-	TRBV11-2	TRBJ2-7	CASSLGPGRGVYEQYF	TGTGCCAGCAGCTTAGGTCCCGGACGAGGGGTATACGAGCAGTACTTC
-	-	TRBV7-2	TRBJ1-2	CASSLVSGDGYTF	TGTGCCAGCAGCTTAGTTTCCGGCGATGGCTACACCTTC
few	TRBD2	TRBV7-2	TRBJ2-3	CASRSTSGGAADTQYF	TGTGCCAGCAGATCGACTAGCGGGGGGGCAGCAGATACGCAGTATTTT
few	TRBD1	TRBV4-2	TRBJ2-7	CASSQTPRTGASYEQYF	TGTGCCAGCAGCCAAACCCCTAGGACAGGCGCATCCTACGAGCAGTACTTC
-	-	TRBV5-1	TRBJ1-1	CASTVGQNTEAFF	TGCGCCAGCACCGTGGGGCAGAACACTGAAGCTTTCTTT
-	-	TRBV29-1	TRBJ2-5	CSVQRRRVYSDQETQYF	TGCAGCGTTCAGAGGCGTCGCGTCTACAGCGACCAAGAGACCCAGTACTTC
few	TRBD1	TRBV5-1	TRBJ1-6	CASSPHTGTGGSPLHF	TGCGCCAGCAGCCCACACACCGGGACAGGGGGTTCACCCCTCCACTTT
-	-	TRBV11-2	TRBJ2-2	CASSLPLRTGELFF	TGTGCCAGCAGCCTTCCCCTAAGGACCGGGGAGCTGTTTTTT
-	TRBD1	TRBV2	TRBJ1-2	CASTPGQRHYGYTF	TGTGCCAGCACCCCGGGACAGCGCCACTATGGCTACACCTTC
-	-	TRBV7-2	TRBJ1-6	CASSFQTLQLGYNSPLHF	TGTGCCAGCAGCTTTCAGACCCTTCAATTGGGCTATAATTCACCCCTCCACTTT
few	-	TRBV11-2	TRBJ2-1	CASSRWSSYNEQFF	TGTGCCAGCAGCCGTTGGAGCTCCTACAATGAGCAGTTCTTC
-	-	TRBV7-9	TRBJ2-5	CASSSRVLRETQYF	TGTGCCAGCAGCTCGAGGGTGTTGAGGGAGACCCAGTACTTC
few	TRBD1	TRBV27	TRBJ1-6	CASSLRGQGLGSPLHF	TGTGCCAGCAGTTTAAGGGGACAGGGTTTGGGTTCACCCCTCCACTTT
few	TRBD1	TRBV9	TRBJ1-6	CASSVRDSDSPLHF	TGTGCCAGCAGCGTACGGGACAGTGATTCACCCCTCCACTTT
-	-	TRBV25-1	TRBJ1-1	CASSLPNPEEAFF	TGTGCCAGCTCTCTGCCCAACCCGGAGGAAGCTTTCTTT
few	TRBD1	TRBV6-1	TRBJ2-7	CASSIPGQTYEQYF	TGTGCCAGCAGCATACCGGGACAGACCTACGAGCAGTACTTC
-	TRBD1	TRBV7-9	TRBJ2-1	CASRHGQGEYNEQFF	TGTGCCAGCCGCCACGGACAGGGGGAATACAATGAGCAGTTCTTC
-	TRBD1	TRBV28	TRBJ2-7	CARIRTGMVYEQYF	TGTGCCAGAATTCGGACAGGGATGGTCTACGAGCAGTACTTC
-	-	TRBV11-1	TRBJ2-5	CASSLARGRRETQYF	TGTGCCAGCAGCTTAGCGAGGGGCAGAAGAGAGACCCAGTACTTC
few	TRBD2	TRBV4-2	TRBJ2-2	CASSHRVAGDGTGELFF	TGTGCCAGCAGCCACCGAGTAGCGGGGGATGGCACCGGGGAGCTGTTTTTT
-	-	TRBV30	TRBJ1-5	CAWRDSAWQPQHF	TGTGCCTGGAGGGACAGCGCGTGGCAGCCCCAGCATTTT
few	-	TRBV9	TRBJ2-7	CASSARIYSNEQYF	TGTGCCAGCAGCGCGAGAATCTACAGTAACGAGCAGTACTTC
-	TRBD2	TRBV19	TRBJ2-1	CASSHPRAGGNFNEQFF	TGTGCCAGTAGTCACCCCCGCGCGGGGGGGAATTTCAATGAGCAGTTCTTC
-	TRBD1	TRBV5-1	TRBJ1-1	CASSFGQGGAEAFF	TGCGCCAGCAGCTTCGGACAGGGTGGAGCTGAAGCTTTCTTT
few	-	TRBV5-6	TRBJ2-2	CASSPISGELFF	TGTGCCAGCAGCCCGATTTCCGGGGAGCTGTTTTTT
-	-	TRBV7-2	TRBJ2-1	CASSLWTDHNNEQFF	TGTGCCAGCAGCTTATGGACGGATCATAACAATGAGCAGTTCTTC
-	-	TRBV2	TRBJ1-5	CASSVGAYGNQPQHF	TGTGCCAGCAGTGTGGGGGCATATGGCAATCAGCCCCAGCATTTT
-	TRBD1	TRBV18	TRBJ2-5	CASSPVRAMGTERGETQYF	TGTGCCAGCTCACCGGTTCGTGCAATGGGGACAGAAAGGGGAGAGACCCAGTACTTC
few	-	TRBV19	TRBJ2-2	CASSPGLFPNTGELFF	TGTGCCAGTAGTCCCGGACTCTTTCCGAACACCGGGGAGCTGTTTTTT
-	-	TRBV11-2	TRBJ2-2	CASSGRGNTGELFF	TGTGCCAGCAGCGGCCGGGGGAACACCGGGGAGCTGTTTTTT
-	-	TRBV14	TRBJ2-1	CASSQDTIGFSSYNEQFF	TGTGCCAGCAGCCAAGATACGATCGGCTTCAGCTCCTACAATGAGCAGTTCTTC
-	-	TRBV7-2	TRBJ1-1	CASSLRLDTEAFF	TGTGCCAGCAGCCTACGTCTAGACACTGAAGCTTTCTTT
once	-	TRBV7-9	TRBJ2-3	CASSSQGGSTDTQYF	TGTGCCAGCAGCTCACAAGGGGGGAGCACAGATACGCAGTATTTT
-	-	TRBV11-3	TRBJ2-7	CASTVRRDYEQYF	TGTGCCAGCACCGTAAGGCGGGACTACGAGCAGTACTTC
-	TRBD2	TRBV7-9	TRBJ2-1	CASSLDLAGTLNEQFF	TGTGCCAGCAGCTTAGACCTAGCGGGGACCCTCAATGAGCAGTTCTTC
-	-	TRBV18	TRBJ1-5	CASSPRRTDSNQPQHF	TGTGCCAGCTCACCGAGAAGGACGGATAGCAATCAGCCCCAGCATTTT
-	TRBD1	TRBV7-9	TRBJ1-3	CASSDPSQGNGNTIYF	TGTGCCAGCAGCGACCCTTCACAGGGGAATGGAAACACCATATATTTT
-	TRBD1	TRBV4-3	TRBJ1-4	CASSQDSGGAEKLFF	TGCGCCAGCAGCCAAGATTCAGGGGGGGCTGAAAAACTGTTTTTT
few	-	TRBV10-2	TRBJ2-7	CASSERPGGTYEQYF	TGCGCCAGCAGTGAGAGGCCAGGGGGGACCTACGAGCAGTACTTC
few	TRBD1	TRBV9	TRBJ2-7	CASRQGQSYEQYF	TGTGCCAGCAGACAGGGACAGAGCTACGAGCAGTACTTC
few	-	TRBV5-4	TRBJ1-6	CASSRRDGPLHF	TGTGCCAGCAGCCGCAGGGACGGACCCCTCCACTTT
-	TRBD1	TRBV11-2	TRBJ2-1	CASSRTGGGNEQFF	TGTGCCAGCAGCCGGACAGGGGGTGGAAATGAGCAGTTCTTC
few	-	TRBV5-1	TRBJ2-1	CASSLASYNEQFF	TGCGCCAGCAGCTTGGCCAGTTACAATGAGCAGTTCTTC
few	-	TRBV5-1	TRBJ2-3	CASSLVLLSDTQYF	TGCGCCAGCAGCTTGGTTCTCCTCTCTGATACGCAGTATTTT
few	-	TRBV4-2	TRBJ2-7	CASSQDHPRSGDFYEQYF	TGTGCCAGCAGCCAAGATCACCCCCGGTCAGGGGACTTCTACGAGCAGTACTTC
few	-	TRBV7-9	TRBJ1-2	CASSPPTGSGYTF	TGTGCCAGCAGCCCACCGACAGGTTCTGGCTACACCTTC
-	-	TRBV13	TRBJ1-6	CASSLGTGAMVNSPLHF	TGTGCCAGCAGCTTAGGGACGGGGGCAATGGTTAATTCACCCCTCCACTTT
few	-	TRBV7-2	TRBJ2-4	CASSLAGRGSGNIQYF	TGTGCCAGCAGCTTAGCGGGCAGGGGAAGTGGAAACATTCAGTACTTC
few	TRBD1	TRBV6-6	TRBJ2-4	CASSYSRAGGIQYF	TGTGCCAGCAGTTACTCGAGAGCAGGGGGCATTCAGTACTTC